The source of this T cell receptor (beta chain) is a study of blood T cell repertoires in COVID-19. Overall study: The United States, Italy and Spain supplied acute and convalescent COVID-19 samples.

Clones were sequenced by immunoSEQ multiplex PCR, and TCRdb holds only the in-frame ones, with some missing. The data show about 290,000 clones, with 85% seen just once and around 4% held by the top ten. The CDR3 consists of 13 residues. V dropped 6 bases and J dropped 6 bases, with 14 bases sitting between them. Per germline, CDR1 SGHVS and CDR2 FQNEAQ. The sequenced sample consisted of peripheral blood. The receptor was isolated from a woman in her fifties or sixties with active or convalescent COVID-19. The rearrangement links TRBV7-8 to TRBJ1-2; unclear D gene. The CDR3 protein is CASSPGLPHGYTF. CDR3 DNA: TGTGCCAGCAGTCCCGGACTTCCCCATGGCTACACCTTC.